This TCR beta chain came from a study of shared clonotypes between healthy human individuals. General study findings and limits: Represented genetic and exposure-history diversity was restricted by having few donors. Naive subsets usually exceeded memory subsets in estimated richness.

Profiling relied on immunoSEQ multiplex PCR, and the TCRdb table lists in-frame clones only, not all of them. The sample holds roughly 2,000,000 clones, around 93% seen once. The germline CDR1 and CDR2 sequences are MGHRA and YSYEKL. The CDR3 loop spans 14 amino acids. Trimming pared 4 bases from V and 2 bases from J, leaving 12 bases between. CD45RO-negative, CCR7-selected cells formed the naive CD8 fraction, which excluded terminally differentiated effector memory CD45RA+ cells. Regarding this clone: The target antigen is unknown.

The receptor comes from a young man in good health. Some clones in this sample may be carry-over from other donors' samples. The material sequenced was naive CD8+ T cells from PBMCs. The genes are TRBV4-1 and TRBJ2-7; the D gene is possibly TRBD2 (6 bases). For the CDR3, the DNA is TGCGCCAGCAGCCCCCGGGACTTTGCCTACGAGCAGTACTTC. Protein product: CASSPRDFAYEQYF.